This TCR beta chain derives from a study of OX40 agonist ivuxolimab in advanced cancers. Clones were read by immunoSEQ multiplex PCR, and TCRdb kept only the in-frame ones, dropping some. In the table there are approximately 57,000 clones, over 80% of which are singletons. The V gene's germline CDR1 is SGHVS and CDR2 FQNEAQ. CDR3 length: 13 amino acids. Trimming took off 5 bases at V and 0 bases at J, with 5 bases between the two ends. Sequences were derived from CD4+ or CD8+ T cells sorted from blood, sampled in a trial of the OX40 agonist ivuxolimab. The source of this sequence is an adult with an advanced solid tumor such as melanoma, head and neck, liver or kidney cancer. The rearrangement uses TRBV7-8 and TRBJ1-5; D gene unclear. CDR3 protein: CASSPISNQPQHF. CDR3 nucleotide sequence: TGTGCCAGCAGCCCGATTAGCAATCAGCCCCAGCATTTT.